This T cell receptor beta chain appears in the sequencing data of a study of synovial regulatory T cells in juvenile arthritis. Findings and caveats of the study: Inflammation-associated Treg cells in blood had less TCR diversity than the remaining blood Treg cells.

About this clone itself: Its antigen is as yet unknown.

Method: immunoSEQ multiplex PCR; TCRdb's copy keeps in-frame clones and lacks some. The record lists 7,500 to 10,000 clones, of which the ten most abundant hold under 0.45%. Germline V gene sequence: CDR1 SGHTA, CDR2 FQGNSA. CDR3 length: 13 residues. No DNA accompanies this entry. This clonotype was sampled from a donor aged 2-30 years with juvenile idiopathic arthritis. Sequenced input: Treg cells from blood. Subset indicated: remaining (HLA-DR-negative) circulating blood Treg cells. The gene calls are TRBV7-2 and TRBJ2-4; TCRdb calls TRBD2, which cannot be checked without DNA. CDR3 in amino acids: CASSGLGPGIQYF.